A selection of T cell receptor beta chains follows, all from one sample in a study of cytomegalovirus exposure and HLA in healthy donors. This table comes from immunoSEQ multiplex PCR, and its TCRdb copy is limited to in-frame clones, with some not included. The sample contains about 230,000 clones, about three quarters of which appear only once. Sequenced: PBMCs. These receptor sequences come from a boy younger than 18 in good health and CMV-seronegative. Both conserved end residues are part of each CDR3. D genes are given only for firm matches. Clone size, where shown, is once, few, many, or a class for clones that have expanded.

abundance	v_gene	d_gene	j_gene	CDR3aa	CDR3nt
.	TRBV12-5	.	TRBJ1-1	CASGLDGEAFF	TGTGCTAGTGGCCTAGATGGAGAAGCTTTCTTT
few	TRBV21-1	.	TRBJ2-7	CASNQKGQGAGEQYF	TGTGCCAGCAACCAAAAGGGACAGGGGGCAGGTGAGCAGTACTTC
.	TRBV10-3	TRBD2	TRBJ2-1	CAISETLLTSGRARDNEQFF	TGTGCCATCAGTGAGACCCTACTTACTAGCGGGAGGGCCCGAGACAATGAGCAGTTCTTC
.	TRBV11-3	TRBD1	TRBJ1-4	CASSDRVVGEKLFF	TGTGCCAGCAGCGACAGGGTTGTCGGTGAAAAACTGTTTTTT
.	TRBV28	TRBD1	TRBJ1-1	CASSEAGTGGSEAFF	TGTGCCAGCAGTGAAGCCGGGACAGGGGGATCTGAAGCTTTCTTT
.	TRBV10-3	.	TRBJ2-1	CAISESMGDSRYNEQFF	TGTGCCATCAGTGAGTCGATGGGGGACTCGCGATACAATGAGCAGTTCTTC
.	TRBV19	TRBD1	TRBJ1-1	CASSSYGGTGNTEAFF	TGTGCCAGTAGTTCTTACGGTGGGACAGGAAACACTGAAGCTTTCTTT
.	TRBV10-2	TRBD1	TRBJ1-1	CASSDRAMNTEAFF	TGCGCCAGCAGCGACAGGGCCATGAACACTGAAGCTTTCTTT
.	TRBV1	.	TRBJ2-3	CTSIVAPPSTDTQYF	TGCACCAGCATCGTAGCGCCGCCAAGCACAGATACGCAGTATTTT
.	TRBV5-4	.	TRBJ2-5	CASSLLPGETQYF	TGTGCCAGCAGCTTGCTCCCCGGGGAGACCCAGTACTTC
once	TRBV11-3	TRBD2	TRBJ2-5	CASSFFPLGLAAQETQYF	TGTGCCAGCAGCTTCTTCCCATTAGGACTAGCGGCTCAAGAGACCCAGTACTTC
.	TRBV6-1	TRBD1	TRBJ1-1	CASSVTGGTTEAFF	TGTGCCAGCAGTGTAACAGGGGGTACCACTGAAGCTTTCTTT
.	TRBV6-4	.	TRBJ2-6	CASSGPGANVLAF	TGTGCCAGCAGTGGGCCTGGGGCCAACGTCCTGGCTTTC
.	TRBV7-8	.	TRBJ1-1	CASSDQGNTEAFF	TGTGCCAGCAGCGATCAGGGAAACACTGAAGCTTTCTTT
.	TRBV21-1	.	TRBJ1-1	CAKYVLDREKNTEAFF	TGTGCCAAGTATGTACTGGACCGGGAAAAGAACACTGAAGCTTTCTTT
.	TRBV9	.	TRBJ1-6	CASSAGGVTNSPLHF	TGTGCCAGCAGCGCGGGGGGGGTGACGAATTCACCCCTCCACTTT
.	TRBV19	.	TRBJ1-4	CASSMRATNEKLFF	TGTGCCAGTAGTATGAGGGCAACTAATGAAAAACTGTTTTTT
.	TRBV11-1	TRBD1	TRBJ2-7	CASSLEPRPGGYEQYF	TGTGCCAGCAGCTTAGAACCCCGCCCAGGGGGCTACGAGCAGTACTTC
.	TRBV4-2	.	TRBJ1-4	CASSLHLDRVAVTNEKLFF	TGTGCCAGCAGCCTACACCTCGACCGGGTGGCGGTCACTAATGAAAAACTGTTTTTT
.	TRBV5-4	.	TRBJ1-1	CASSLGGGSGTEAFF	TGTGCCAGCAGCTTAGGGGGGGGCTCGGGCACTGAAGCTTTCTTT
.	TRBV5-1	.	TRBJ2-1	CASSLDIYNEQFF	TGCGCCAGCAGCTTGGATATCTACAATGAGCAGTTCTTC
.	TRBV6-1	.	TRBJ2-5	CASSEQLVMETQYF	TGTGCCAGCAGTGAACAACTAGTAATGGAGACCCAGTACTTC
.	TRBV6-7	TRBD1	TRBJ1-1	CASSLPSTGRTEAFF	TGTGCCAGCAGCCTACCTTCGACAGGGAGGACTGAAGCTTTCTTT
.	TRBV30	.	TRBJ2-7	CAWIKSYEQYF	TGTGCCTGGATCAAGAGTTACGAGCAGTACTTC
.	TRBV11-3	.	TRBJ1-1	CASSPEVISTEAFF	TGTGCCAGCAGTCCCGAGGTGATTTCCACTGAAGCTTTCTTT
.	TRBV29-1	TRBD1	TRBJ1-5	CSVAGGTGVNQPQHF	TGCAGCGTTGCTGGGGGGACAGGAGTCAATCAGCCCCAGCATTTT
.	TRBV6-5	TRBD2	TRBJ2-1	CASSLLAGGRNEQFF	TGTGCCAGCAGCCTCCTAGCGGGGGGGCGGAATGAGCAGTTCTTC
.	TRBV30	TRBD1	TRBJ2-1	CAWSALPGQGFGNEQFF	TGTGCCTGGAGTGCCCTCCCGGGACAGGGGTTCGGGAATGAGCAGTTCTTC
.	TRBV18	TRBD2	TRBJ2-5	CASSPTSGAAETQYF	TGTGCCAGCTCACCGACTAGCGGGGCGGCGGAGACCCAGTACTTC
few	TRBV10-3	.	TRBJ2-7	CAISQQGTSGEQYF	TGTGCCATCAGTCAACAGGGTACAAGTGGGGAGCAGTACTTC
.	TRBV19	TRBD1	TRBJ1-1	CASRQPSGQEKAFF	TGTGCCAGTAGGCAACCGAGTGGACAGGAAAAAGCTTTCTTT
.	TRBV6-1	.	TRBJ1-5	CASSGDSPLQPQHF	TGTGCCAGCAGTGGCGATTCACCTCTTCAGCCCCAGCATTTT
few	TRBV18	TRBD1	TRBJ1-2	CASSPTGAYGYTF	TGTGCCAGCTCACCGACAGGGGCCTATGGCTACACCTTC
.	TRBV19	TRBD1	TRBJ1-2	CASSIRRGLGGYTF	TGTGCCAGTAGTATTAGGAGGGGGCTAGGAGGCTACACCTTC
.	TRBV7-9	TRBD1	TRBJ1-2	CASSLAGTGTTGYTF	TGTGCCAGCAGCCTAGCCGGGACAGGGACAACTGGCTACACCTTC
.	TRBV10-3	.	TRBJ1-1	CAISESRAHSPEAFF	TGTGCCATCAGTGAGTCACGAGCACACAGTCCTGAAGCTTTCTTT
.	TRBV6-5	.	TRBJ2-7	CASSYAGPESYEQYF	TGTGCCAGCAGTTACGCGGGCCCTGAGTCCTACGAGCAGTACTTC
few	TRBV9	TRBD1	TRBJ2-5	CASSPRQGFETQYF	TGTGCCAGCAGCCCTCGACAGGGGTTCGAGACCCAGTACTTC
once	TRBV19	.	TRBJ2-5	CASSEREGTQYF	TGTGCCAGTAGTGAGCGAGAGGGAACCCAGTACTTC
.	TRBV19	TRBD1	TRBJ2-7	CASSMARGLPYEQYF	TGTGCCAGTAGTATGGCCAGGGGGTTACCCTACGAGCAGTACTTC
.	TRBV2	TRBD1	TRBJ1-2	CASRSTLGGRGYTF	TGTGCCAGCAGATCTACATTAGGGGGCCGTGGCTACACCTTC